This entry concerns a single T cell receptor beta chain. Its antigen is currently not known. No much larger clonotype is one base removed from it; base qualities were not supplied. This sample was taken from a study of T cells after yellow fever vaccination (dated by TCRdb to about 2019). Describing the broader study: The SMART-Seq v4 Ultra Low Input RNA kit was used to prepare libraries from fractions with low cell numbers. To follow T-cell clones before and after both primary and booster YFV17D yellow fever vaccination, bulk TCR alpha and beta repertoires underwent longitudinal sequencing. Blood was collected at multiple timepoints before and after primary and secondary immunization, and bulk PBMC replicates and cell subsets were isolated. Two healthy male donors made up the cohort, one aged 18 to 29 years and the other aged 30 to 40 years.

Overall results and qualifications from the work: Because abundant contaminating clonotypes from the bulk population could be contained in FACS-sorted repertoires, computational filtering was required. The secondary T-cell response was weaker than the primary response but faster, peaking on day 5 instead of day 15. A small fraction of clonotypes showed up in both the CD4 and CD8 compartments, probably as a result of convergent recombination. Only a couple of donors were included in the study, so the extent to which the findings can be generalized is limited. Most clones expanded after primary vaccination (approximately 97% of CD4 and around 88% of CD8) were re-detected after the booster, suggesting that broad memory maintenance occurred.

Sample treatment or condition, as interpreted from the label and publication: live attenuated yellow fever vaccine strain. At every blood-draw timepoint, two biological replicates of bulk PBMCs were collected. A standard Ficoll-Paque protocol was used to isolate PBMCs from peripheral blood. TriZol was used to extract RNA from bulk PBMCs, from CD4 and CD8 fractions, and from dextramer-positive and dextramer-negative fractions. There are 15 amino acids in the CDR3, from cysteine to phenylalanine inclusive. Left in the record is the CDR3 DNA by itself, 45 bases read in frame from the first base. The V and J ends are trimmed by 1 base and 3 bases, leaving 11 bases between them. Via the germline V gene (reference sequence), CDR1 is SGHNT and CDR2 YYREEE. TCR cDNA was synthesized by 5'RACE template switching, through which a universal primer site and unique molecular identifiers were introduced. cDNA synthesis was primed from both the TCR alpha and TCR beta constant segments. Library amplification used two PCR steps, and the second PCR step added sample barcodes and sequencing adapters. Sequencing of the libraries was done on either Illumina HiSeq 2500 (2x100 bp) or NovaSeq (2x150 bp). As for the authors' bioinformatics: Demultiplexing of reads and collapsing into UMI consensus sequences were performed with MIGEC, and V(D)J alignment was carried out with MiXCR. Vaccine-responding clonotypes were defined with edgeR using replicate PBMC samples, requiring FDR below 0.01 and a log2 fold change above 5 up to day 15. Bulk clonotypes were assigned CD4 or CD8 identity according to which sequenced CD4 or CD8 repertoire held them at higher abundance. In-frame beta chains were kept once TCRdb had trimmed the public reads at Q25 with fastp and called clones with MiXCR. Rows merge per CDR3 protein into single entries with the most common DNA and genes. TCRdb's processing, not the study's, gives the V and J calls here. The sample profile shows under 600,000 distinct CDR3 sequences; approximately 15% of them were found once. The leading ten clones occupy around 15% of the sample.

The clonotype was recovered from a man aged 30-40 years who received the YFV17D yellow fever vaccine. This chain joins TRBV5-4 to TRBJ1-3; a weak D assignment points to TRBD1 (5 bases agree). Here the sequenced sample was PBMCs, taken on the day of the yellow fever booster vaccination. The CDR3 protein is CASSLSGTGGNTIYF. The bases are TGTGCCAGCAGCTTGAGTGGGACTGGTGGAAACACCATATATTTT.